These 16 T cell receptor beta chains came from one sample sequenced in a study of siplizumab effects on memory and regulatory T cells. Sequencing used immunoSEQ multiplex PCR; TCRdb keeps in-frame clones, though not all of them. Of about 100,000 clones in the sample, roughly 94% were seen once. The sample consisted of Tregs sorted from blood. These receptors all stem from a human donor in good health.

CDR3 in DNA: TGCGCCAGCAGCTTGGAGGGGGTTCGGTCAGATGGCTACACCTTC. Protein product: CASSLEGVRSDGYTF. This chain joins TRBV5-1 and TRBJ1-2; D is perhaps TRBD1 (6 bases). Trimming shortened V by 0 bases and J by 6 bases, and 15 bases separated the two germline ends. Germline V lookup: CDR1 SGHRS, CDR2 YFSETQ. This CDR3 has 15 residues.

This chain connects TRBV7-8 to TRBJ2-7, with 14 bases identical to TRBD2. The V gene end was trimmed by 5 bases and the J gene end by 6 bases; junction bases not matched to a gene: 15. CDR3 length equals 18 residues. The germline V gene has CDR1 SGHVS and CDR2 FQNEAQ. The CDR3 spells CASSRTSGRTSLLGEQYF. CDR3 in DNA: TGTGCCAGCAGCCGGACTAGCGGGAGGACCTCGCTATTAGGCGAGCAGTACTTC.

The chain uses TRBV7-9 and TRBJ1-1; 11 nucleotides match TRBD1. Germline CDR1 is SEHNR and CDR2 is FQNEAQ (reference sequence). CDR3 length: 17 residues. The J segment lost 1 base and the V segment lost 6 bases, leaving 10 bases of the junction unmatched. The CDR3 here is CASRAGQGAIRNTEAFF. The CDR3 bases are TGTGCCAGCAGGGCCGGACAGGGGGCGATAAGGAACACTGAAGCTTTCTTT.

The V and J genes are TRBV19 and TRBJ1-4; 10 bases agree with TRBD1. The CDR3 consists of 18 residues. Germline V lookup: CDR1 LNHDA, CDR2 SQIVND (reference sequence). Trimming took 5 bases from V and 2 from J; bases not matched to a gene: 11. The CDR3 coding sequence is TGTGCCAGTAGTCCCCCGGACAGGGGGATGTCTACTAATGAAAAACTGTTTTTT. It is translated as CASSPPDRGMSTNEKLFF.

This clone was counted between two and nine times. J is TRBJ1-5 and V is TRBV28, with D perhaps matching TRBD1 (6 bases). V lost 10 bases to trimming and J lost 1 base, with 17 bases between them. Germline V gene sequence: CDR1 MDHEN, CDR2 SYDVKM. The CDR3 extends over 15 amino acids. Written as DNA, the CDR3 is TGTGCCACCAAGACAGGCTCCGTGAGCAATCAGCCCCAGCATTTT. Its translation is CATKTGSVSNQPQHF.

The CDR3 here is CASRRGINQPQHF. The CDR3 DNA reads as TGTGCCAGCAGACGGGGGATAAATCAGCCCCAGCATTTT. The chain combines TRBV6-5 with TRBJ1-5; a weak D match, TRBD1 (5 bases). Germline V gene lookup returns CDR1 MNHEY and CDR2 SVGAGI. Trimming removed 6 bases from V and 4 bases from J, with 10 bases in between. CDR3 size: 13 residues.

The rearrangement joins TRBV13 to TRBJ2-7; the D gene is possibly TRBD2 (6 bases). Trimming removed 5 bases at V and 0 bases at J, with 11 bases between. The CDR3 extends over 14 amino acids. The V gene's germline CDR1 is PRHDT and CDR2 FYEKMQ (reference sequence). The CDR3 coding sequence is TGTGCCAGCAGCAAGGGACTTAGCTCCTACGAGCAGTACTTC. Translating it yields CASSKGLSSYEQYF.

The chain uses TRBV15 and TRBJ2-2, with D maybe TRBD2 (6 bases). This CDR3 has 17 residues. Germline CDR1 and CDR2: LNHNV and YYDKDF (reference sequence). Trimming took 0 bases from V and 8 from J, leaving 19 bases between them. CDR3 nucleotide sequence: TGTGCCACCAGCAGAGATTTGACGGGAGTAGTCGGGGGGGAGCTGTTTTTT. Its translation is CATSRDLTGVVGGELFF.

The rearrangement links TRBV28 to TRBJ2-1, with TRBD2 identical over 10 bases. This CDR3 contains 15 residues. The V gene's germline CDR1 is MDHEN and CDR2 SYDVKM. Losses at the gene ends were 3 bases for V and 4 bases for J; bases not matched to a gene: 3. The CDR3 sequence: CASSFGLAVYNEQFF. CDR3 DNA sequence: TGTGCCAGCAGTTTTGGACTAGCGGTTTACAATGAGCAGTTCTTC.

The chain's CDR3 is CASSPEMGSNTEAFF. The DNA for the CDR3 is TGTGCCAGCTCACCTGAGATGGGATCGAACACTGAAGCTTTCTTT. This chain joins TRBV18 and TRBJ1-1; D gene uncertain. Germline assignment: CDR1 KGHSH and CDR2 LQKENI. V was pared by 3 bases and J by 1 base, with 12 bases between. This CDR3 contains 15 residues.

The chain has TRBV19 and TRBJ1-1; D is uncertain. Germline V gene data show CDR1 as LNHDA and CDR2 as SQIVND (reference sequence). The V and J ends lost 4 bases and 3 bases respectively, with 24 bases between them. This CDR3 region has 18 residues. CDR3 nucleotides: TGTGCCAGTAGTAAAATTCTGGTTTGGGCCGGGTCATACACTGAAGCTTTCTTT. This sequence encodes CASSKILVWAGSYTEAFF.

This clone was seen once. V gene TRBV6-6 combines with J gene TRBJ2-7; possibly TRBD1 or TRBD2 for D (6 bases each). The ends were cut back, 2 bases at V and 3 bases at J, with 17 bases in the middle. The CDR3 length is 16 residues. Germline CDR1 MNHNY, CDR2 SVGAGI (reference sequence). The CDR3 DNA sequence: TGTGCCAGCAGTTACGCCCTCCGGGGGCCAGGCTACGAGCAGTACTTC. This encodes CASSYALRGPGYEQYF.

The genes are TRBV13 and TRBJ1-1; possibly TRBD1 for D (6 bases). Deletions cut 0 bases from V and 10 bases from J, with 12 bases between. The CDR3 contains 13 residues. The germline V gene encodes CDR1 PRHDT and CDR2 FYEKMQ (reference sequence). The CDR3 loop is CASSLGGAFGAFF. CDR3 nucleotides: TGTGCCAGCAGCTTAGGGGGGGCTTTTGGAGCTTTCTTT.

The chain has TRBV14 and TRBJ1-3; D not resolved. The CDR3 is 15 amino acids. V was cut by 4 bases and J by 0 bases, with 10 bases left in between. Germline CDR1 and CDR2: SGHDN and FVKESK. CDR3 bases: TGTGCCAGCAGCCTAGGAATTCACTCTGGAAACACCATATATTTT. Its protein is CASSLGIHSGNTIYF.

The chain recombines TRBV5-1 with TRBJ1-5; unclear D gene. CDR1 is SGHRS and CDR2 is YFSETQ in the germline V gene. The CDR3 loop spans 14 amino acids. Trimming left V 0 bases short and J 5 bases short, with 9 bases between. In DNA form, the CDR3 reads TGCGCCAGCAGCTTGGGAGCGGTGGATCAGCCCCAGCATTTT. The encoded protein is CASSLGAVDQPQHF.

This clone occurred once. This sequence joins TRBV29-1 and TRBJ2-5; D remains ambiguous. The CDR3 has 10 amino acids. Germline CDR1 reads SQVTM; CDR2 reads ANQGSEA. Here the CDR3 reads CSDSQETQYF. The CDR3 region has the DNA TGCAGTGACTCACAAGAGACCCAGTACTTC.